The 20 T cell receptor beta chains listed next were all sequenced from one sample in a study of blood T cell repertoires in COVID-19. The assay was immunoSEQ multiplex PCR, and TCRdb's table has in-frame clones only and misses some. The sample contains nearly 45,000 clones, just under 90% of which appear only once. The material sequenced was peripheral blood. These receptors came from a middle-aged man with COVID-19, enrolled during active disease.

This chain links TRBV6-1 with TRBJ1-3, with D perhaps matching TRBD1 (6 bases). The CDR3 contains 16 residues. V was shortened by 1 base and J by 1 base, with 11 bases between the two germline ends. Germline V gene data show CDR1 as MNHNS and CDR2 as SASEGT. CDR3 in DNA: TGTGCCAGCAGTGAAGGGGCGGGGGCATCTGGAAACACCATATATTTT. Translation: CASSEGAGASGNTIYF.

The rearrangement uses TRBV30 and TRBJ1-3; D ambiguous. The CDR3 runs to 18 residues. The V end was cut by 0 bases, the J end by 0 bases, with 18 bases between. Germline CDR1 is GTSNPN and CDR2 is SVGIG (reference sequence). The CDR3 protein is CAWSVWRLDRASGNTIYF. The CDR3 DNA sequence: TGTGCCTGGAGTGTATGGAGGCTCGATAGGGCCTCTGGAAACACCATATATTTT.

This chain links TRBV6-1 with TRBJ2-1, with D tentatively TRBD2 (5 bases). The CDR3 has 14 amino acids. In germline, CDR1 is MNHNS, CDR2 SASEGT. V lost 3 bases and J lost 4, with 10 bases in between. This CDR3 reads CASSDARGYNEQFF. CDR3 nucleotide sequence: TGTGCCAGCAGTGATGCACGAGGGTACAATGAGCAGTTCTTC.

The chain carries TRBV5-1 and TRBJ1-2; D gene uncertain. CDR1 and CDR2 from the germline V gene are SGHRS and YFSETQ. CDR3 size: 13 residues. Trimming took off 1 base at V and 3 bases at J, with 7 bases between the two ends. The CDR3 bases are TGCGCCAGCAGCTTGAGCGTGGACTATGGCTACACCTTC. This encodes CASSLSVDYGYTF.

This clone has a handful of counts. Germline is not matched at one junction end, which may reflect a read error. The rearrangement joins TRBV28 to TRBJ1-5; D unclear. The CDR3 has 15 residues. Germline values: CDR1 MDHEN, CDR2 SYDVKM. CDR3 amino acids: CASSLYLGSRQLQHF. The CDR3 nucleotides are TGTGCCAGCAGTTTATATCTAGGGAGCAGGCAGCTCCAGCATTTT.

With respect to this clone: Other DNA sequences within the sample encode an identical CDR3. The CDR3 is CASSPGTGVGELFF. CDR3 nucleotides: TGCGCCAGCAGCCCGGGGACGGGGGTAGGGGAGCTGTTTTTT. This rearrangement joins TRBV5-1 to TRBJ2-2; D is perhaps TRBD2 (6 bases). In germline, CDR1 is SGHRS, CDR2 YFSETQ. The CDR3 loop spans 14 amino acids. Between the trimmed V and J ends, which lost 4 bases and 8 bases, there was a span of 15 bases.

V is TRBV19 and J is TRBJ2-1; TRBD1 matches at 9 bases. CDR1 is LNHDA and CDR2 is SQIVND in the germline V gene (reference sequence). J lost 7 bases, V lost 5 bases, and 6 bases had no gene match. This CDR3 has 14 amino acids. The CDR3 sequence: CASSFGTGSNEQFF. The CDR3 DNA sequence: TGTGCCAGTAGTTTCGGGACAGGGTCGAATGAGCAGTTCTTC.

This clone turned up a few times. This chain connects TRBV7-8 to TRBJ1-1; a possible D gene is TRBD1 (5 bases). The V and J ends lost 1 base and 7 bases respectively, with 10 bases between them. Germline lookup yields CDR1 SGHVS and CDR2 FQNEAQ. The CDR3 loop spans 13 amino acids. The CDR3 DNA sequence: TGTGCCAGCAGCTTAGGGGCGGGGGGTGAAGCTTTCTTT. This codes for CASSLGAGGEAFF.

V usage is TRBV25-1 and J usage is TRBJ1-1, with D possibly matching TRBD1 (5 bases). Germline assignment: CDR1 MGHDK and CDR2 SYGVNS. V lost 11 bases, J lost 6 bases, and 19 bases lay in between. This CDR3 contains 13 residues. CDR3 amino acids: CAVQRLGDSEAFF. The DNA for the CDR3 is TGTGCCGTACAACGGTTGGGGGACTCTGAAGCTTTCTTT.

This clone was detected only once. The CDR3 sequence: CATSRDGRDVYGYTF. The CDR3 coding sequence is TGTGCCACCAGCAGAGATGGGCGGGACGTCTATGGCTACACCTTC. This sequence joins TRBV15 and TRBJ1-2; tentative D call: TRBD1 (5 bases). With 0 bases removed from V and 4 bases from J, the gap between germline ends came to 12 bases. Germline CDR1 and CDR2: LNHNV and YYDKDF (reference sequence). The CDR3 runs 15 residues.

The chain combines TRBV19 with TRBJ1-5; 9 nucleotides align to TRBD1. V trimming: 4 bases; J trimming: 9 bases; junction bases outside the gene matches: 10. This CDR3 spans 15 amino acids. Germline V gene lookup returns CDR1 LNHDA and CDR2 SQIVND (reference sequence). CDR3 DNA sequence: TGTGCCAGTAGTACCCTCCGGGACAGGGAACGGCCCCAGCATTTT. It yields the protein CASSTLRDRERPQHF. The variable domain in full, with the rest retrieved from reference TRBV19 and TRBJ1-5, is DGGITQSPKYLFRKEGQNVTLSCEQNLNHDAMYWYRQDPGQGLRLIYYSQIVNDFQKGDIAEGYSVSREKKESFPLTVTSAQKNPTAFYLCASSTLRDRERPQHFGDGTRLSIL.

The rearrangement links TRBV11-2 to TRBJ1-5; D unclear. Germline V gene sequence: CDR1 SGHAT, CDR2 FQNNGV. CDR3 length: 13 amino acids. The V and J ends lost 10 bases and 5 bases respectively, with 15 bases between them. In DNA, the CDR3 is TGTGCCAACAAACGGGGTCGGGATCAGCCCCAGCATTTT. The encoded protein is CANKRGRDQPQHF. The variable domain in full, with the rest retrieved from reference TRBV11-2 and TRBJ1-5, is EAGVAQSPRYKIIEKRQSVAFWCNPISGHATLYWYQQILGQGPKLLIQFQNNGVVDDSQLPKDRFSAERLKGVDSTLKIQPAKLEDSAVYLCANKRGRDQPQHFGDGTRLSIL.

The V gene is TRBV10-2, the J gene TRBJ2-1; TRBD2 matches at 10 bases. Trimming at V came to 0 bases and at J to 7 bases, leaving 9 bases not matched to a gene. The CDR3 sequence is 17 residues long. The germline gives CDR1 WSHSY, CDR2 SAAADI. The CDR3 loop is CASSESRPSGSRNEQFF. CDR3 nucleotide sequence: TGCGCCAGCAGTGAGTCACGTCCTAGCGGGAGTCGGAATGAGCAGTTCTTC.

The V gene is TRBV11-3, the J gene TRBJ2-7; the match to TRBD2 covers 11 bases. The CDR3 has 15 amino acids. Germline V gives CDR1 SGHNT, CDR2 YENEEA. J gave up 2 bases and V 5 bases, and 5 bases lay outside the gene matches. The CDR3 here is CASSMTSGVAYEQYF. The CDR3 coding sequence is TGTGCCAGCAGCATGACTAGCGGGGTGGCCTACGAGCAGTACTTC.

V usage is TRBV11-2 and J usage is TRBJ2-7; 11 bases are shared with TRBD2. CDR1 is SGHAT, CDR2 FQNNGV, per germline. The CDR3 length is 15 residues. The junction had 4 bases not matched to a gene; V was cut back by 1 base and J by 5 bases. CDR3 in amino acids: CASSLGSGRDDEQYF. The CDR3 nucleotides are TGTGCCAGCAGCTTAGGTAGCGGGAGGGACGACGAGCAGTACTTC. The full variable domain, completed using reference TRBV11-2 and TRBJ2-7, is EAGVAQSPRYKIIEKRQSVAFWCNPISGHATLYWYQQILGQGPKLLIQFQNNGVVDDSQLPKDRFSAERLKGVDSTLKIQPAKLEDSAVYLCASSLGSGRDDEQYFGPGTRLTVT.

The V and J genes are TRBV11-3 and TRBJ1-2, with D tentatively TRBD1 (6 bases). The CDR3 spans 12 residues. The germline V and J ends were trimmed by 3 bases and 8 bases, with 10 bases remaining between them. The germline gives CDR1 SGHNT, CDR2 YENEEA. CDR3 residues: CASSLGARGYTF. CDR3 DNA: TGTGCCAGCAGCTTGGGGGCGCGGGGCTACACCTTC. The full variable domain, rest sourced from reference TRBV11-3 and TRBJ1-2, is EAGVVQSPRYKIIEKKQPVAFWCNPISGHNTLYWYLQNLGQGPELLIRYENEEAVDDSQLPKDRFSAERLKGVDSTLKIQPAELGDSAVYLCASSLGARGYTFGSGTRLTVV.

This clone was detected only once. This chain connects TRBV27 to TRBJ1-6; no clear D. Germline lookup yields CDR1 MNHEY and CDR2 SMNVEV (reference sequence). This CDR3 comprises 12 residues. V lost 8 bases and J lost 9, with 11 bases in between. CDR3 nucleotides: TGTGCCAGCTCCAGGAGGAGTTCACCCCTCCACTTT. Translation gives CASSRRSSPLHF.

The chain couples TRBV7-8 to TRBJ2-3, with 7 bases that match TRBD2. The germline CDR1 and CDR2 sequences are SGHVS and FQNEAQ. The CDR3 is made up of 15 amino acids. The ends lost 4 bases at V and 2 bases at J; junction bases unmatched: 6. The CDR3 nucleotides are TGTGCCAGCAGCTGGGGCGGGAGATACACAGATACGCAGTATTTT. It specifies CASSWGGRYTDTQYF.

CDR3: CASSRGTEAFF. The CDR3 DNA reads TGTGCCAGCAGTCGGGGGACTGAAGCTTTCTTT. This sequence joins TRBV5-4 and TRBJ1-1; a weak D match, TRBD1 (5 bases). The germline V and J ends were trimmed by 5 bases and 5 bases, with 7 bases remaining between them. The CDR3 is 11 residues long. The germline CDR1 and CDR2 sequences are SGHNT and YYREEE (reference sequence). Complete variable domain (other parts from reference TRBV5-4 and TRBJ1-1): ETGVTQSPTHLIKTRGQQVTLRCSSQSGHNTVSWYQQALGQGPQFIFQYYREEENGRGNFPPRFSGLQFPNYSSELNVNALELDDSALYLCASSRGTEAFFGQGTRLTVV.

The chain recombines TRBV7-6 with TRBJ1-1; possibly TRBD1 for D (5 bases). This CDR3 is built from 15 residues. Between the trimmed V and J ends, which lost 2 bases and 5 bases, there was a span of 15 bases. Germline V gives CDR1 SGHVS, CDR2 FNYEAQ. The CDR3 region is CASSLPPGGETEAFF. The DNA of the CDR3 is TGTGCCAGCAGCTTACCCCCTGGGGGGGAGACTGAAGCTTTCTTT.